Below are 21 T cell receptor beta chains sequenced from a single sample in a study of cytomegalovirus exposure and HLA in healthy donors. In the PCR, 60 Vbeta and 13 Jbeta primers were used. Profiled with immunoSEQ multiplex PCR; TCRdb holds only in-frame clones, not every one. This table has 150,000 to 200,000 clones, around three quarters appearing once. Sequencing input: PBMCs. These receptors were obtained from a man under 40 in good health and CMV-seronegative.

This chain joins TRBV30 and TRBJ2-5, with D perhaps TRBD1 (5 bases). The last part of the DNA fits TRBJ2-7 better; the J call may be wrong. Germline values: CDR1 GTSNPN, CDR2 SVGIG (reference sequence). The CDR3 length is 13 residues. CDR3 DNA sequence: TGTGCCTGGAGTCCAGGACAAAGCTACGAGCAGTACTTC. Translating gives CAWSPGQSYEQYF.

J is TRBJ2-1 and V is TRBV30; D is perhaps TRBD1 (6 bases). Germline V gene sequence: CDR1 GTSNPN, CDR2 SVGIG (reference sequence). The CDR3 has 14 residues. Between the trimmed V and J ends, which lost 0 bases and 6 bases, there was a span of 12 bases. CDR3 protein: CAWSVIAGANEQFF. The CDR3 DNA is TGTGCCTGGAGTGTGATAGCAGGGGCCAATGAGCAGTTCTTC.

V is TRBV28 and J is TRBJ1-1; 7 bases are shared with TRBD1. Germline loops: CDR1 MDHEN, CDR2 SYDVKM. The CDR3 has 14 residues. The trim removed 8 bases at V and 0 bases at J, leaving 6 bases unmatched. CDR3 bases: TGTGCCAGCTGCACAGGGGCACTGAACACTGAAGCTTTCTTT. It specifies CASCTGALNTEAFF.

V is TRBV7-3 and J is TRBJ1-2, with D maybe TRBD1 (6 bases). The CDR3 length is 13 residues. With 2 bases removed from V and 4 bases from J, the gap between germline ends came to 8 bases. Looked up from germline, CDR1 is SGHTA and CDR2 is FQGTGA. The CDR3 DNA follows: TGTGCCAGCAGCTTATCAGGGGTCTATGGCTACACCTTC. Translating it yields CASSLSGVYGYTF.

The chain is built from TRBV5-1 and TRBJ2-7, with TRBD2 matching 10 bases. CDR1 is SGHRS, CDR2 YFSETQ, per germline. The trim removed 0 bases at V and 7 bases at J, leaving 10 bases unmatched. The CDR3 covers 16 residues. The CDR3 region has the DNA TGCGCCAGCAGCTTGGCAACTAGCGGGATTTCTCAAGAGCAGTACTTC. Protein product: CASSLATSGISQEQYF. Full variable domain (rest looked up from reference TRBV5-1 and TRBJ2-7): KAGVTQTPRYLIKTRGQQVTLSCSPISGHRSVSWYQQTPGQGLQFLFEYFSETQRNKGNFPGRFSGRQFSNSRSEMNVSTLELGDSALYLCASSLATSGISQEQYFGPGTRLTVT.

This clone turned up a few times. The genes are TRBV11-3 and TRBJ2-3; 11 nucleotides agree with TRBD1. The CDR3 covers 16 residues. Germline trimming cut 5 bases from V and 5 bases from J; bases unmatched to any gene: 9. The germline V gene encodes CDR1 SGHNT and CDR2 YENEEA. CDR3 bases: TGTGCCAGCAGCCCCACCCGGACAGGGGGCAGAGATACGCAGTATTTT. It translates to CASSPTRTGGRDTQYF.

V and J are TRBV2 and TRBJ2-3; TRBD1 aligns across 11 bases. With 4 bases clipped from V and 6 bases from J, the junction kept 3 bases outside the gene matches. Germline loops: CDR1 SNHLY, CDR2 FYNNEI. The CDR3 has 14 residues. The CDR3 sequence: CASSGGQGEDTQYF. The CDR3 DNA sequence: TGTGCCAGCAGTGGGGGACAGGGGGAGGATACGCAGTATTTT.

The chain is built from TRBV7-2 and TRBJ1-2; D is unresolved. The V end was cut by 3 bases, the J end by 4 bases, with 6 bases between. Germline V gene sequence: CDR1 SGHTA, CDR2 FQGNSA. This CDR3 contains 12 residues. The CDR3 bases are TGTGCCAGCAGCTTTAACAGCTATGGCTACACCTTC. This gives the protein CASSFNSYGYTF.

The CDR3 loop reads CASARGSNTDTQYF. The CDR3 DNA reads as TGCGCCAGCGCCCGGGGGTCGAACACAGATACGCAGTATTTT. This sequence joins TRBV5-1 and TRBJ2-3; a possible D gene is TRBD2 (6 bases). CDR3 length: 14 amino acids. CDR1 is SGHRS, CDR2 YFSETQ, per germline. With 7 bases removed from V and 2 bases from J, the gap between germline ends came to 14 bases. Full variable domain (outside the CDR3, taken from reference TRBV5-1 and TRBJ2-3): KAGVTQTPRYLIKTRGQQVTLSCSPISGHRSVSWYQQTPGQGLQFLFEYFSETQRNKGNFPGRFSGRQFSNSRSEMNVSTLELGDSALYLCASARGSNTDTQYFGPGTRLTVL.

The chain uses TRBV6-1 and TRBJ2-7; weak D call: TRBD1 (6 bases). Trimming took 4 bases from V and 2 from J, leaving 15 bases between them. CDR1 and CDR2 from the germline V gene are MNHNS and SASEGT. CDR3 size: 15 residues. CDR3 DNA: TGTGCCAGCAGTGTGACAGGAAGCACCACCTACGAGCAGTACTTC. Protein sequence: CASSVTGSTTYEQYF.

This clone has a single count. The chain uses TRBV5-1 and TRBJ2-6; 8 positions agree with TRBD1. The J segment lost 0 bases and the V segment lost 3 bases, leaving 5 bases of the junction unmatched. CDR3 length: 17 residues. Germline V gene lookup returns CDR1 SGHRS and CDR2 YFSETQ. CDR3 DNA sequence: TGCGCCAGCAGCTCGGGACAGGCCTACTCTGGGGCCAACGTCCTGACTTTC. Translated: CASSSGQAYSGANVLTF.

The chain uses TRBV7-3 and TRBJ2-2, with D maybe TRBD2 (5 bases). The V end was cut by 5 bases, the J end by 6 bases, with 19 bases between. The CDR3 is 16 amino acids. CDR1 and CDR2 (germline): SGHTA, FQGTGA. CDR3 residues: CASSAGRGGDAGELFF. CDR3 nucleotide sequence: TGTGCCAGCAGCGCAGGCCGGGGTGGCGACGCCGGGGAGCTGTTTTTT.

The chain links TRBV6-5 to TRBJ2-7; 10 bases are shared with TRBD2. Germline V gene sequence: CDR1 MNHEY, CDR2 SVGAGI. The CDR3 is made up of 14 amino acids. Trimming took 2 bases from V and 6 from J; bases not matched to a gene: 4. The CDR3 DNA is TGTGCCAGCAGTTACGGACTAGCGGTGAGCGAGCAGTACTTC. It translates to CASSYGLAVSEQYF.

This chain connects TRBV5-8 to TRBJ2-7, with 7 bases aligning to TRBD1. Germline V gene sequence: CDR1 SGHTS, CDR2 YDEGEE. The V gene end was trimmed by 0 bases and the J gene end by 5 bases; junction bases not matched to a gene: 8. The CDR3 is 15 residues long. The CDR3 DNA is TGTGCCAGCAGCTTGGACGGGACAGCGTTCGACGAGCAGTACTTC. Its protein is CASSLDGTAFDEQYF.

This chain links TRBV5-1 with TRBJ1-3; 11 positions match TRBD1. With V trimmed by 0 bases and J by 0 bases, 2 bases remained unmatched. This CDR3 has 17 residues. The germline V gene encodes CDR1 SGHRS and CDR2 YFSETQ. The CDR3 sequence: CASSLGGTGGSGNTIYF. CDR3 bases: TGCGCCAGCAGCTTGGGGGGGACAGGGGGCTCTGGAAACACCATATATTTT.

CDR3 loop: CASSWAADSYNEQFF. The CDR3 DNA sequence: TGTGCCAGCAGCTGGGCTGCTGACTCCTACAATGAGCAGTTCTTC. The chain uses TRBV2 and TRBJ2-1; no clear D gene. This CDR3 has 15 amino acids. The V gene's germline CDR1 is SNHLY and CDR2 FYNNEI. V was shortened by 6 bases and J by 0 bases, with 12 bases between the two germline ends. Full variable domain (missing parts from reference TRBV2 and TRBJ2-1): EPEVTQTPSHQVTQMGQEVILRCVPISNHLYFYWYRQILGQKVEFLVSFYNNEISEKSEIFDDQFSVERPDGSNFTLKIRSTKLEDSAMYFCASSWAADSYNEQFFGPGTRLTVL.

The rearrangement uses TRBV5-3 and TRBJ2-7, with D maybe TRBD2 (6 bases). TRBV5-3 counts as an open reading frame of uncertain function. Between the trimmed V and J ends, which lost 0 bases and 1 base, there was a span of 11 bases. CDR3 length: 15 amino acids. The CDR3: CARSLGDWGSYEQYF. The CDR3 coding sequence is TGTGCCAGAAGCTTGGGGGACTGGGGTTCCTACGAGCAGTACTTC.

The rearrangement links TRBV10-3 to TRBJ2-1; D might be TRBD1 (6 bases). Trimming removed 5 bases at V and 2 bases at J, with 7 bases between. The CDR3 length is 13 residues. Germline values: CDR1 ENHRY, CDR2 SYGVKD. The CDR3 bases are TGTGCCATCAGTCGGACAGCCTACAATGAGCAGTTCTTC. It specifies CAISRTAYNEQFF.

This chain connects TRBV6-5 to TRBJ2-2, with 13 bases lining up with TRBD2. Germline V CDR1 and CDR2: MNHEY, SVGAGI. The V and J ends lost 6 bases and 4 bases, in that order; junction bases with no gene match: 5. This CDR3 has 16 amino acids. The CDR3 sequence is CASSYGLAGATGELFF. The CDR3 DNA is TGTGCCAGCAGCTACGGACTAGCGGGAGCCACCGGGGAGCTGTTTTTT.

The rearrangement joins TRBV25-1 to TRBJ1-5; 10 bases line up with TRBD1. Germline V gene sequence: CDR1 MGHDK, CDR2 SYGVNS. J was trimmed by 5 bases and V by 9 bases; bases with no gene match: 7. The CDR3 sequence is 14 residues long. The CDR3 loop reads CASTGTGAHQPQHF. DNA for the CDR3: TGTGCCAGTACCGGGACAGGGGCCCATCAGCCCCAGCATTTT.

J is TRBJ1-5 and V is TRBV5-1; unclear D gene. The CDR3 totals 13 residues. Trimming removed 5 bases at V and 0 bases at J, with 6 bases between. Germline V gene lookup returns CDR1 SGHRS and CDR2 YFSETQ. Here the CDR3 reads CASSQNSNQPQHF. The CDR3 DNA follows: TGCGCCAGCAGTCAGAATAGCAATCAGCCCCAGCATTTT.